Below, 30 T cell receptor beta chains from the same sample are listed, as sequenced in a study of shared clonotypes between healthy human individuals. Profiling relied on immunoSEQ multiplex PCR, and the TCRdb table lists in-frame clones only, not all of them. The sample holds about 1.5 million clones, about 98% seen once. The sequenced sample was naive CD4+ T cells sorted from blood. The subset here: CD45RA+ positively selected. These receptors were obtained from a man aged 30-40 years in good health.

The chain recombines TRBV11-1 with TRBJ2-7; TRBD1 matches 8 bases. V shed 5 bases, J shed 2 bases, and the junction held 5 bases outside the gene matches. The germline V gene has CDR1 SGHAT and CDR2 FQDESV (reference sequence). The CDR3 runs to 14 residues. The CDR3 protein is CASSLGTGTYEQYF. For the CDR3, the DNA is TGTGCCAGCAGCCTCGGGACAGGCACCTACGAGCAGTACTTC.

The chain joins TRBV5-6 to TRBJ2-1, with a weak D call TRBD1 (6 bases). This CDR3 is 13 amino acids long. The germline V gene has CDR1 SGHDT and CDR2 YYEEEE. Trimming stripped 1 base from V and 12 bases from J, with 14 bases between. For the CDR3, the DNA is TGTGCCAGCAGCTTGCGGTCAGGGGTGCGGCAGTTCTTC. This codes for CASSLRSGVRQFF. Full variable domain (remainder filled in from reference TRBV5-6 and TRBJ2-1): DAGVTQSPTHLIKTRGQQVTLRCSPKSGHDTVSWYQQALGQGPQFIFQYYEEEERQRGNFPDRFSGHQFPNYSSELNVNALLLGDSALYLCASSLRSGVRQFFGPGTRLTVL.

The chain links TRBV21-1 to TRBJ2-7. TRBV21-1 is noted as a pseudogene. This CDR3 is built from 11 residues. The CDR3 region is CASGGNGEQYF. CDR3 bases: TGTGCCAGCGGGGGTAATGGCGAGCAGTACTTC.

The chain has TRBV5-4 and TRBJ2-5, with no clear D. CDR3 length equals 12 residues. V lost 3 bases and J lost 5, with 8 bases in between. Germline CDR1 SGHNT, CDR2 YYREEE (reference sequence). Here the CDR3 reads CASSSALETQYF. CDR3 sequence (DNA): TGTGCCAGCAGCTCTGCACTGGAGACCCAGTACTTC.

Only one count was recorded for this clone. The gene calls are TRBV5-1 and TRBJ1-1, with TRBD1 identical over 8 bases. The V and J ends lost 4 bases and 2 bases, in that order; junction bases with no gene match: 7. CDR3 length: 15 residues. Per the germline V gene, CDR1 is SGHRS and CDR2 is YFSETQ. CDR3 amino acids: CASSAVGQVNTEAFF. In DNA form, the CDR3 reads TGCGCCAGCAGCGCCGTGGGACAGGTCAACACTGAAGCTTTCTTT.

This chain connects TRBV10-3 to TRBJ1-2; a weak D match, TRBD1 (6 bases). The CDR3 consists of 13 residues. The ends were cut back, 6 bases at V and 6 bases at J, with 14 bases in the middle. Germline loops: CDR1 ENHRY, CDR2 SYGVKD. The CDR3 spells CAISRDTINGYTF. Written as DNA, the CDR3 is TGTGCCATCAGCCGGGACACCATAAATGGCTACACCTTC.

The chain has TRBV9 and TRBJ2-7; possibly TRBD1 or TRBD2 for D (5 bases each). Germline V CDR1 and CDR2: SGDLS, YYNGEE. Between the trimmed V and J ends, which lost 10 bases and 6 bases, there was a span of 20 bases. The CDR3 consists of 13 residues. This chain's CDR3 is CASGLRDRGEQYF. The DNA for the CDR3 is TGTGCCTCGGGTCTCAGGGACCGGGGCGAGCAGTACTTC.

In its sample, this clone was seen once. This chain connects TRBV7-8 to TRBJ1-2; D is unresolved. This CDR3 is built from 16 residues. Germline lookup yields CDR1 SGHVS and CDR2 FQNEAQ. V was clipped by 1 base and J by 3 bases, with 15 bases between them. Here the CDR3 DNA reads TGTGCCAGCAGCTTAGACCTGGGTCTACGAGACTATGGCTACACCTTC. Translating it yields CASSLDLGLRDYGYTF.

The rearrangement uses TRBV15 and TRBJ2-7, with D possibly TRBD1 on 6 matching bases. This CDR3 comprises 15 residues. Trimming left V 0 bases short and J 2 bases short, with 11 bases between. Germline CDR1 reads LNHNV; CDR2 reads YYDKDF (reference sequence). CDR3 in amino acids: CATSRDRGETYEQYF. In DNA form, the CDR3 reads TGTGCCACCAGCAGAGACAGGGGAGAAACCTACGAGCAGTACTTC.

Remarks on this clone: Other nucleotide sequences in the sample specify the same CDR3. The chain has TRBV5-1 and TRBJ2-1; 10 nucleotides match TRBD2. Germline V CDR1 and CDR2: SGHRS, YFSETQ. The CDR3 is made up of 15 amino acids. The junction had 5 bases not matched to a gene; V was cut back by 4 bases and J by 4 bases. The CDR3 loop is CASSRTSGEYNEQFF. The CDR3 nucleotides read TGCGCCAGCAGCCGAACTAGCGGGGAATACAATGAGCAGTTCTTC.

The DNA of the CDR3 is TGTGCCAGCAGCTTGAGGCGAGTTGGCATCAATGAAAAACTGTTTTTT. It encodes CASSLRRVGINEKLFF. The chain employs TRBV5-6 and TRBJ1-4; D unclear. The V end was cut by 1 base, the J end by 5 bases, with 15 bases between. The CDR3 runs to 16 residues. Germline lookup yields CDR1 SGHDT and CDR2 YYEEEE.

A word on this clone: The same CDR3 is also encoded by other DNA sequences in this sample. This chain joins TRBV5-1 and TRBJ1-1; D may be TRBD1 (6 bases). There are 14 residues in the CDR3. CDR1 and CDR2 from the germline V gene are SGHRS and YFSETQ. Trimming stripped 3 bases from V and 2 bases from J, with 11 bases between. This CDR3 is CASSSTGSNTEAFF. The CDR3 bases are TGCGCCAGCAGCTCAACAGGGAGCAACACTGAAGCTTTCTTT. The full variable domain, completed using reference TRBV5-1 and TRBJ1-1, is KAGVTQTPRYLIKTRGQQVTLSCSPISGHRSVSWYQQTPGQGLQFLFEYFSETQRNKGNFPGRFSGRQFSNSRSEMNVSTLELGDSALYLCASSSTGSNTEAFFGQGTRLTVV.

The genes are TRBV2 and TRBJ2-7; no firm D call. With the DNA end fitting TRBJ2-1 better, the J assignment may be wrong. This CDR3 has 11 amino acids. Germline CDR1 and CDR2: SNHLY and FYNNEI. CDR3: CASSPYNEQFF. The CDR3 nucleotides read TGTGCCAGCAGCCCCTACAATGAGCAGTTCTTC.

V usage is TRBV25-1 and J usage is TRBJ2-1; D remains ambiguous. Germline assignment: CDR1 MGHDK and CDR2 SYGVNS. This CDR3 has 11 amino acids. Trimming cost V 4 bases and J 5 bases, with 3 bases left between them. CDR3 residues: CASSGNNEQFF. As DNA, the CDR3 is TGTGCCAGCAGTGGTAACAATGAGCAGTTCTTC.

This chain links TRBV28 with TRBJ2-2; TRBD2 is a possible D gene (5 bases). This CDR3 is 15 amino acids long. Germline V gives CDR1 MDHEN, CDR2 SYDVKM. V dropped 6 bases and J dropped 4 bases, with 15 bases sitting between them. For the CDR3, the DNA is TGTGCCAGCAGACCCCGGGGTTCGGGCACCGGGGAGCTGTTTTTT. Protein sequence: CASRPRGSGTGELFF.

The V gene is TRBV6-7, the J gene TRBJ2-7; TRBD2 is a possible D gene (5 bases). TRBV6-7 is annotated as an ORF whose role is uncertain. The CDR3 is 17 residues long. Deletions cut 0 bases from V and 0 bases from J, with 15 bases between. The CDR3 loop reads CASSYSTGKDCSYEQYF. The CDR3 nucleotides read TGTGCCAGCAGTTACTCGACCGGGAAGGACTGCTCCTACGAGCAGTACTTC.

The V call is TRBV15, the J call TRBJ2-7; 9 bases are shared with TRBD1. Germline-derived CDR1 and CDR2 are LNHNV and YYDKDF (reference sequence). The CDR3 totals 13 residues. V was pared by 8 bases and J by 5 bases, with 7 bases of the junction left unmatched. Written as DNA, the CDR3 is TGTGCCACCGGCGGGACAGGGCAAAACGAGCAGTACTTC. As protein: CATGGTGQNEQYF.

The rearrangement uses TRBV28 and TRBJ1-1, with D hard to call. The germline V and J ends were trimmed by 2 bases and 1 base, with 11 bases remaining between them. The CDR3 covers 15 residues. CDR1 is MDHEN, CDR2 SYDVKM, per germline. The CDR3 reads CASSLVAETNTEAFF. CDR3 bases: TGTGCCAGCAGTTTAGTTGCAGAGACGAACACTGAAGCTTTCTTT.

The chain employs TRBV6-6 and TRBJ2-1; 7 bases agree with TRBD2. CDR3 size: 16 residues. V lost 2 bases and J lost 3; bases outside the gene matches: 7. Looked up from germline, CDR1 is MNHNY and CDR2 is SVGAGI (reference sequence). The CDR3 loop reads CASSYGAGVFYNEQFF. In nucleotides, the CDR3 is TGTGCCAGCAGTTACGGGGCGGGAGTTTTCTACAATGAGCAGTTCTTC.

The rearrangement uses TRBV10-1 and TRBJ2-7, with 11 nucleotides matching TRBD2. Per the germline V gene, CDR1 is WNHNN and CDR2 is SYGVQD (reference sequence). V lost 3 bases, J lost 3 bases, and 4 bases stayed unmatched. This CDR3 has 15 residues. In nucleotides, the CDR3 is TGCGCCAGCAGTGATCCCGGGACTAGCGGCTACGAGCAGTACTTC. Translated, it gives CASSDPGTSGYEQYF.

As to this clone: The same CDR3 can be traced to other DNA sequences in this sample. This chain connects TRBV28 to TRBJ1-5; D is undetermined. The germline V gene has CDR1 MDHEN and CDR2 SYDVKM. V was trimmed by 6 bases and J by 4 bases, leaving 4 bases between them. This CDR3 is 11 amino acids long. CDR3: CASSANQPQHF. In DNA form, the CDR3 reads TGTGCCAGCAGCGCAAATCAGCCCCAGCATTTT.

V is TRBV10-1 and J is TRBJ2-7, with D hard to call. Germline CDR1 reads WNHNN; CDR2 reads SYGVQD (reference sequence). Trimming pared 3 bases from V and 3 bases from J, leaving 9 bases between. The CDR3 sequence is 13 residues long. CDR3 region: CASSDSFYYEQYF. CDR3 DNA: TGCGCCAGCAGTGATAGCTTTTACTACGAGCAGTACTTC.

This clone has a single count. This chain's CDR3 is CASSFPGLGRNEQFF. The CDR3 DNA follows: TGTGCCAGCAGCTTCCCGGGACTAGGAAGGAATGAGCAGTTCTTC. The chain couples TRBV7-9 to TRBJ2-1; 8 positions agree with TRBD2. The V segment lost 3 bases and the J segment 7 bases; nucleotides outside the gene matches: 8. CDR3 length: 15 amino acids. Germline V gene sequence: CDR1 SEHNR, CDR2 FQNEAQ (reference sequence).

V gene TRBV19 combines with J gene TRBJ2-6, with a tentative D call TRBD2 (5 bases). The CDR3 sequence is 15 residues long. The germline V gene encodes CDR1 LNHDA and CDR2 SQIVND (reference sequence). The V end lost 5 bases, the J end lost 0 bases, and 8 bases lay between the germline ends. CDR3 in amino acids: CASSGLGSGANVLTF. The DNA for the CDR3 is TGTGCCAGTAGTGGACTCGGCTCTGGGGCCAACGTCCTGACTTTC.

CDR3 sequence (DNA): TGTGCCAGCAGTTACGGAGGGGAGACCTATGGCTACACCTTC. Translation gives CASSYGGETYGYTF. The V call is TRBV28, the J call TRBJ1-2, with D perhaps TRBD1 (5 bases). This CDR3 contains 14 residues. The V gene's germline CDR1 is MDHEN and CDR2 SYDVKM. Trimming pared 4 bases from V and 4 bases from J, leaving 13 bases between.

The rearrangement joins TRBV28 to TRBJ1-2, with 9 positions matching TRBD1. CDR1 and CDR2 from the germline V gene are MDHEN and SYDVKM. V was clipped by 7 bases and J by 6 bases; unmatched bases: 9. The CDR3 sequence is 14 residues long. CDR3 in amino acids: CASTPPGQGHGYTF. The CDR3, as DNA: TGTGCCAGCACTCCCCCGGGACAGGGTCATGGCTACACCTTC.

This chain uses TRBV11-2 with TRBJ2-7, with 7 positions matching TRBD2. V shed 2 bases, J shed 0 bases, and the junction held 7 bases outside the gene matches. There are 16 residues in the CDR3. Per the germline V gene, CDR1 is SGHAT and CDR2 is FQNNGV. The CDR3 DNA reads as TGTGCCAGCAGCTTATGGGGGGGACTGAGCTCCTACGAGCAGTACTTC. Amino acid sequence: CASSLWGGLSSYEQYF. The full variable domain, with the rest looked up from reference TRBV11-2 and TRBJ2-7, is EAGVAQSPRYKIIEKRQSVAFWCNPISGHATLYWYQQILGQGPKLLIQFQNNGVVDDSQLPKDRFSAERLKGVDSTLKIQPAKLEDSAVYLCASSLWGGLSSYEQYFGPGTRLTVT.

The rearrangement uses TRBV2 and TRBJ2-3; 10 bases align to TRBD2. V lost 11 bases to trimming and J lost 1 base; unmatched junction nucleotides: 18. The CDR3 covers 18 residues. Germline V gives CDR1 SNHLY, CDR2 FYNNEI. Written as DNA, the CDR3 is TGTGCCGACCAATGGCAAGCGGGAGGGCCGGTGGGCACAGATACGCAGTATTTT. This sequence encodes CADQWQAGGPVGTDTQYF.

The chain has TRBV7-2 and TRBJ1-2; D call uncertain. The CDR3 loop spans 14 amino acids. Trimming pared 1 base from V and 4 bases from J, leaving 10 bases between. Germline CDR1 SGHTA, CDR2 FQGNSA. The CDR3 DNA follows: TGTGCCAGCAGCTTAGGGGCAATAAGCTATGGCTACACCTTC. Protein sequence: CASSLGAISYGYTF. The full variable domain, its missing parts supplied by reference TRBV7-2 and TRBJ1-2, is GAGVSQSPSNKVTEKGKDVELRCDPISGHTALYWYRQSLGQGLEFLIYFQGNSAPDKSGLPSDRFSAERTGGSVSTLTIQRTQQEDSAVYLCASSLGAISYGYTFGSGTRLTVV.

The genes are TRBV10-3 and TRBJ2-3, with 9 bases aligning to TRBD2. The CDR3 runs 15 residues. V dropped 7 bases and J dropped 6; count of bases not matched to a gene: 11. Germline loops: CDR1 ENHRY, CDR2 SYGVKD. The CDR3 DNA follows: TGTGCCATCACGGGCAAAGTAGCGGGAGTTGATACGCAGTATTTT. Translation: CAITGKVAGVDTQYF.